These 21 T cell receptor beta chains were sequenced from one sample in a study of CD8+ T cells in alopecia areata (dated by TCRdb to 2017 to 2018). Read against the paper, the sample's time point label means: baseline before oral tofacitinib. Receptor libraries were prepared by the immunoSEQ multiplex PCR assay. To provide template for TCR sequencing, every sample had RNA extracted and reverse transcribed into cDNA. TCRdb limited this immuneACCESS table to in-frame rearrangements with V and J called. A share of clones is missing; checked studies link under half to unresolved V genes, and the rest is unexplained. The sample has some 150,000 clones on record, around 64% of them singletons. The top ten clonotypes cover over 9.5% of the sample. The sample in question was CD8+ T cells sorted from blood, obtained at week 0. These receptors were collected from a human donor with alopecia areata.

This chain connects TRBV4-2 to TRBJ2-2, with TRBD2 matching 11 bases. Germline CDR1 is LGHNA and CDR2 is YNFKEQ. The length of the CDR3 is 18 residues. Trimming at V came to 4 bases and at J to 0 bases, leaving 7 bases not matched to a gene. Here the CDR3 reads CASSLGLAASPNTGELFF. The DNA of the CDR3 is TGTGCCAGCAGCCTGGGACTAGCGGCTTCCCCGAACACCGGGGAGCTGTTTTTT.

The V call is TRBV13, the J call TRBJ2-3; D not resolved. CDR1 and CDR2 (germline): PRHDT, FYEKMQ (reference sequence). This CDR3 region has 15 residues. Between the trimmed V and J ends, which lost 5 bases and 4 bases, there was a span of 16 bases. The CDR3 loop reads CASSPSVVGPDTQYF. The CDR3 region has the DNA TGTGCCAGCAGCCCTAGTGTAGTGGGTCCAGATACGCAGTATTTT.

The table lists this clone with a few counts. The rearrangement links TRBV15 to TRBJ2-6, with D uncertain. Trimming left V 0 bases short and J 1 base short, with 7 bases between. In germline, CDR1 is LNHNV, CDR2 YYDKDF (reference sequence). The CDR3 extends over 16 amino acids. The CDR3 spells CATSRDKGSGANVLTF. As DNA, the CDR3 is TGTGCCACCAGCAGAGATAAAGGGTCTGGGGCCAACGTCCTGACTTTC.

The chain uses TRBV7-9 and TRBJ2-7; D is ambiguous. This CDR3 spans 16 amino acids. Germline lookup yields CDR1 SEHNR and CDR2 FQNEAQ (reference sequence). Trimming stripped 5 bases from V and 1 base from J, with 18 bases between. CDR3 protein: CASSHHAESGSYEQYF. CDR3 bases: TGTGCCAGCAGCCATCACGCGGAGTCCGGATCCTACGAGCAGTACTTC.

The chain carries TRBV5-1 and TRBJ2-5; the match to TRBD1 covers 8 bases. This CDR3 is built from 15 residues. V gave up 3 bases and J gave up 6 bases; unmatched junction bases: 10. CDR1 and CDR2 from the germline V gene are SGHRS and YFSETQ. CDR3 sequence reads: CASSSSSGGGKTQYF. The CDR3 nucleotides read TGCGCCAGCAGCTCGTCGTCAGGGGGCGGTAAGACCCAGTACTTC.

The rearrangement uses TRBV27 and TRBJ2-1, with 8 bases identical to TRBD2. The ends lost 7 bases at V and 3 bases at J; junction bases unmatched: 11. Germline CDR1 and CDR2: MNHEY and SMNVEV (reference sequence). This CDR3 is 16 amino acids long. The CDR3 reads CASTPIGGGLYNEQFF. The CDR3 DNA is TGTGCCAGCACACCGATAGGCGGGGGGCTCTACAATGAGCAGTTCTTC.

J is TRBJ2-5 and V is TRBV27; 10 nucleotides align to TRBD1. The CDR3 has 14 amino acids. Germline trimming cut 5 bases from V and 6 bases from J; bases unmatched to any gene: 6. Germline assignment: CDR1 MNHEY and CDR2 SMNVEV (reference sequence). This chain's CDR3 is CASSLGQGLQTQYF. The CDR3 region has the DNA TGTGCCAGCAGTCTGGGACAGGGGTTACAGACCCAGTACTTC.

The J gene is TRBJ2-3, the V gene TRBV19; 7 bases fit TRBD1. The CDR3 contains 16 residues. Germline V gene data show CDR1 as LNHDA and CDR2 as SQIVND (reference sequence). The V segment lost 3 bases and the J segment 2 bases; nucleotides outside the gene matches: 8. As DNA, the CDR3 is TGTGCCAGTAGTATCCGACAGGGTGGTTTCACAGATACGCAGTATTTT. Translation: CASSIRQGGFTDTQYF. The full variable domain, with the rest looked up from reference TRBV19 and TRBJ2-3, is DGGITQSPKYLFRKEGQNVTLSCEQNLNHDAMYWYRQDPGQGLRLIYYSQIVNDFQKGDIAEGYSVSREKKESFPLTVTSAQKNPTAFYLCASSIRQGGFTDTQYFGPGTRLTVL.

The chain couples TRBV29-1 to TRBJ2-1; the match to TRBD1 covers 7 bases. Germline-derived CDR1 and CDR2 are SQVTM and ANQGSEA. Losses at the gene ends were 7 bases for V and 9 bases for J; bases not matched to a gene: 9. CDR3 length: 12 amino acids. The CDR3 is CSATGTVSEQFF. The CDR3 nucleotides are TGCAGCGCGACAGGGACCGTAAGTGAGCAGTTCTTC.

This clone was counted a single time. This chain uses TRBV4-1 with TRBJ2-7; D remains ambiguous. The CDR3 is 15 residues long. The V gene lost 1 base and the J gene lost 3 bases, with 13 bases spanning the gap. Germline V gene lookup returns CDR1 MGHRA and CDR2 YSYEKL. This CDR3 reads CASSQVSGENYEQYF. The CDR3 nucleotides are TGCGCCAGCAGCCAAGTGTCAGGAGAGAACTACGAGCAGTACTTC.

This clone was recorded once. This chain uses TRBV9 with TRBJ2-2; 12 bases map to TRBD1. In germline, CDR1 is SGDLS, CDR2 YYNGEE. The V gene end was trimmed by 3 bases and the J gene end by 8 bases; junction bases not matched to a gene: 8. The CDR3 contains 16 residues. This CDR3 reads CASSAPGQGASGELFF. The DNA of the CDR3 is TGTGCCAGCAGCGCCCCGGGACAGGGGGCTTCGGGGGAGCTGTTTTTT.

Remarks on this clone: The junction departs from germline at one end; a sequencing error may be responsible. The chain couples TRBV13 to TRBJ1-2, with 8 bases fitting TRBD1. The CDR3 is 13 residues long. Germline V gives CDR1 PRHDT, CDR2 FYEKMQ (reference sequence). CDR3 bases: TGTGCCAGCAGCATAGGACAGGGTCGTGGCTACACCTTC. It yields the protein CASSIGQGRGYTF.

The CDR3: CASSSLDGGSTDTQYF. CDR3 DNA: TGTGCCAGCAGCTCCTTGGACGGGGGAAGCACAGATACGCAGTATTTT. The rearrangement joins TRBV13 to TRBJ2-3, with a possible D match to TRBD2 (6 bases). V was pared by 4 bases and J by 0 bases, with 14 bases between. The germline CDR1 and CDR2 sequences are PRHDT and FYEKMQ (reference sequence). The CDR3 extends over 16 amino acids. Together with reference TRBV13 and TRBJ2-3, the CDR3 gives the full variable domain: AAGVIQSPRHLIKEKRETATLKCYPIPRHDTVYWYQQGPGQDPQFLISFYEKMQSDKGSIPDRFSAQQFSDYHSELNMSSLELGDSALYFCASSSLDGGSTDTQYFGPGTRLTVL.

The chain recombines TRBV13 with TRBJ2-1; the match to TRBD1 covers 7 bases. Germline trimming cut 5 bases from V and 0 bases from J; bases unmatched to any gene: 1. Germline values: CDR1 PRHDT, CDR2 FYEKMQ (reference sequence). This CDR3 has 14 amino acids. In DNA, the CDR3 is TGTGCCAGCAGCGCAGGGGGCTCCTACAATGAGCAGTTCTTC. Amino acids: CASSAGGSYNEQFF.

V gene TRBV15 combines with J gene TRBJ1-2, with a possible D match to TRBD1 (5 bases). Trimming stripped 6 bases from V and 0 bases from J, with 14 bases between. CDR1 LNHNV and CDR2 YYDKDF come from the germline V gene (reference sequence). The CDR3 has 15 amino acids. The CDR3 DNA reads as TGTGCCACCAGAGTGGGGCGGGGTACTAACTATGGCTACACCTTC. Its protein is CATRVGRGTNYGYTF.

J is TRBJ2-3 and V is TRBV9; D gene unclear. In germline, CDR1 is SGDLS, CDR2 YYNGEE. V was pared by 0 bases and J by 2 bases, with 10 bases between. This CDR3 has 15 amino acids. CDR3 amino acids: CASSVEGGNTDTQYF. The CDR3 DNA is TGTGCCAGCAGCGTAGAAGGTGGCAACACAGATACGCAGTATTTT. The full variable domain, its missing parts supplied by reference TRBV9 and TRBJ2-3, is DSGVTQTPKHLITATGQRVTLRCSPRSGDLSVYWYQQSLDQGLQFLIQYYNGEERAKGNILERFSAQQFPDLHSELNLSSLELGDSALYFCASSVEGGNTDTQYFGPGTRLTVL.

The V call is TRBV2, the J call TRBJ2-7; 8 nucleotides agree with TRBD2. The J segment lost 2 bases and the V segment lost 7 bases, leaving 1 base of the junction unmatched. The CDR3 extends over 12 amino acids. Germline assignment: CDR1 SNHLY and CDR2 FYNNEI. CDR3 sequence: CASTGGAYEQYF. The CDR3, as DNA: TGTGCCAGCACCGGGGGGGCCTACGAGCAGTACTTC.

The chain links TRBV7-2 to TRBJ1-5; D remains ambiguous. Trimming pared 8 bases from V and 0 bases from J, leaving 8 bases between. Germline V lookup: CDR1 SGHTA, CDR2 FQGNSA. CDR3 size: 13 residues. CDR3 nucleotide sequence: TGTGCCAGCGCTCAGTATAGCAATCAGCCCCAGCATTTT. Amino acids: CASAQYSNQPQHF.

This clone was seen a handful of times. The J gene is TRBJ2-1, the V gene TRBV5-6; D ambiguous. CDR1 is SGHDT, CDR2 YYEEEE, per germline. The CDR3 contains 11 residues. The V end was cut by 0 bases, the J end by 8 bases, with 3 bases between. The chain's CDR3 is CASSLGYEQFF. CDR3 DNA sequence: TGTGCCAGCAGCTTGGGTTATGAGCAGTTCTTC.

The V call is TRBV15, the J call TRBJ1-4; D gene unclear. The germline CDR1 and CDR2 sequences are LNHNV and YYDKDF (reference sequence). The CDR3 has 15 amino acids. V gave up 0 bases and J gave up 4 bases, with 9 bases separating them. For the CDR3, the DNA is TGTGCCACCAGCAGAGAGGGGTCTCTTAATGAAAAACTGTTTTTT. This sequence encodes CATSREGSLNEKLFF. Together with reference TRBV15 and TRBJ1-4, the CDR3 gives the full variable domain: DAMVIQNPRYQVTQFGKPVTLSCSQTLNHNVMYWYQQKSSQAPKLLFHYYDKDFNNEADTPDNFQSRRPNTSFCFLDIRSPGLGDTAMYLCATSREGSLNEKLFFGSGTQLSVL.

This clone has more than one count but fewer than ten. At the DNA level, this CDR3 is encoded by other sequences in the same sample as well. The V and J genes are TRBV29-1 and TRBJ2-7; 8 positions agree with TRBD1. V shed 6 bases, J shed 7 bases, and the junction held 5 bases outside the gene matches. CDR1 and CDR2 from the germline V gene are SQVTM and ANQGSEA. The CDR3 length is 11 residues. This chain's CDR3 is CSVGTGGEQYF. CDR3 in DNA: TGCAGCGTCGGGACAGGCGGGGAGCAGTACTTC.